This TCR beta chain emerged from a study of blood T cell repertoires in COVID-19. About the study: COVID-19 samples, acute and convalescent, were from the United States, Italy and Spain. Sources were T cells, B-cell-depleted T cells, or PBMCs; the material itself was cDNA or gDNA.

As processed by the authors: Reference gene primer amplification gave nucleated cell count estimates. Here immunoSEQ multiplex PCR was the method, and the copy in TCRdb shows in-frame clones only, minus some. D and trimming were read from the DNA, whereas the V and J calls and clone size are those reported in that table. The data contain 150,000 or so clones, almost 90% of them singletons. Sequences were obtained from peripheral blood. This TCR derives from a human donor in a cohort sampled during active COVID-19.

CDR3 loop: CASTPDRVVGYTF. The CDR3, as DNA: TGTGCCAGCACCCCGGACAGGGTAGTTGGCTACACCTTC. The V and J genes are TRBV28 and TRBJ1-2; 8 bases align to TRBD1. CDR1 is MDHEN and CDR2 is SYDVKM in the germline V gene. The CDR3 length is 13 residues. V lost 7 bases to trimming and J lost 7 bases; unmatched junction nucleotides: 8.